What follows is one T cell receptor (beta chain) and its context. This specimen belongs to a study of blood T cell repertoires in COVID-19. Study background: The analysed material was cDNA or gDNA that came from T cells, B-cell-depleted T cells, or PBMCs.

Participant age was roughly 18 to 95 years, and participants resided in fewer than 30 US areas. Recovered Cohort 3 donors showed two negative PCRs, clearance, or symptom resolution. Germline lookup yields CDR1 MNHNS and CDR2 SASEGT. Unmatched junction bases numbered 4, after V lost 2 bases and J lost 5 bases. The CDR3 covers 14 residues. Under the authors' procedure: Amplification with reference gene primers provided the estimates of nucleated cell counts. Libraries were prepared by immunoSEQ multiplex PCR; TCRdb keeps only in-frame clonotypes and omits some of them. Clone size and V and J calls were adopted from that table, with D and trimming inferred from the DNA. The sample records more than 250,000 clones, about 89% being singletons.

This receptor was obtained from a woman aged 18-35 years who had recovered from COVID-19. This chain connects TRBV6-1 to TRBJ1-1, with 8 bases matching TRBD1. What was sequenced was PBMCs or T cells enriched from blood (not recorded which). The DNA for the CDR3 is TGTGCCAGCAGTGAACAGGGGGCGCGGACTGAAGCTTTCTTT. Protein product: CASSEQGARTEAFF.